This T cell receptor beta chain stems from a study of blood T cell repertoires in COVID-19. TCRdb's table, derived via immunoSEQ multiplex PCR, lists solely in-frame clones and lacks some. The sample lists fewer than 250,000 clones, about 85% occurring once. CDR3 length equals 12 residues. Germline V gene data show CDR1 as SQVTM and CDR2 as ANQGSEA. V shed 6 bases and J 7 bases; nucleotides not matched to a gene: 6. This receptor was identified in a man under 40 who had recovered from COVID-19. V usage is TRBV29-1 and J usage is TRBJ2-7, with TRBD1 matching over 10 bases. The sample taken for sequencing was PBMCs or T cells enriched from blood (not recorded which). The CDR3 loop is CSVGTGVGEQYF. CDR3 DNA: TGCAGCGTAGGGACAGGGGTGGGAGAGCAGTACTTC.